A single sample is the source of the 5 T cell receptor beta chains below, sequenced in a study of blood T cell repertoires in COVID-19. Method: immunoSEQ multiplex PCR; TCRdb's copy keeps in-frame clones and lacks some. The table includes about 440,000 clones, roughly 91% detected once. The sequenced material came from PBMCs or T cells enriched from blood (not recorded which). The receptor source for this set is a man aged 18 to 30 who had recovered from COVID-19.

The chain links TRBV28 to TRBJ2-1; 10 bases are shared with TRBD1. With 6 bases clipped from V and 10 bases from J, the junction kept 12 bases outside the gene matches. CDR1 is MDHEN, CDR2 SYDVKM, per germline. This CDR3 spans 15 amino acids. The CDR3 is CASSLRDRGAIEQFF. The CDR3 DNA is TGTGCCAGCAGCCTCCGGGACAGGGGAGCAATCGAGCAGTTCTTC.

This clone occurred once. The chain couples TRBV29-1 to TRBJ2-7; no definite D call. This CDR3 contains 13 residues. V was pared by 5 bases and J by 1 base, with 12 bases between. The germline V gene encodes CDR1 SQVTM and CDR2 ANQGSEA. This CDR3 is CSVSAGPSYEQYF. The CDR3 DNA is TGCAGCGTTTCGGCAGGTCCATCCTACGAGCAGTACTTC.

The V call is TRBV5-1, the J call TRBJ2-3, with D tentatively TRBD2 (5 bases). V was trimmed by 3 bases and J by 6 bases, leaving 11 bases between them. CDR3 size: 13 residues. Germline CDR1 SGHRS, CDR2 YFSETQ. The CDR3 loop reads CASSSDSRDTQYF. DNA for the CDR3: TGCGCCAGCAGCTCGGACTCGAGGGATACGCAGTATTTT.

V usage is TRBV7-9 and J usage is TRBJ2-6; 8 bases agree with TRBD1. Germline loops: CDR1 SEHNR, CDR2 FQNEAQ (reference sequence). The CDR3 length is 18 residues. After removal of 5 bases from V and 4 bases from J, the junction contained 13 bases not matched to a gene. Written as DNA, the CDR3 is TGTGCCAGCAGCCCGGGACAGGCATCTCCGGGAGGGGCCAACGTCCTGACTTTC. Its translation: CASSPGQASPGGANVLTF.

V and J are TRBV5-6 and TRBJ2-7; D unresolved. The germline V and J ends were trimmed by 0 bases and 1 base, with 5 bases remaining between them. This CDR3 has 13 amino acids. Looked up from germline, CDR1 is SGHDT and CDR2 is YYEEEE. CDR3 nucleotides: TGTGCCAGCAGCTTGGCTTTTTCCTACGAGCAGTACTTC. This gives the protein CASSLAFSYEQYF. The full variable domain, rest sourced from reference TRBV5-6 and TRBJ2-7, is DAGVTQSPTHLIKTRGQQVTLRCSPKSGHDTVSWYQQALGQGPQFIFQYYEEEERQRGNFPDRFSGHQFPNYSSELNVNALLLGDSALYLCASSLAFSYEQYFGPGTRLTVT.